These 28 T cell receptor beta chains originate from one sample sequenced in a study of PD-1 blockade in classical Hodgkin lymphoma. Libraries were prepared by immunoSEQ multiplex PCR; TCRdb keeps only in-frame clonotypes and omits some of them. This table has more than 20,000 clones, approximately 90% appearing once. All trial patients relapsed after autologous stem cell transplantation. The source was peripheral blood mononuclear cells (PBMCs), collected at baseline. The source of these receptors is a human donor with classical Hodgkin lymphoma.

This sequence joins TRBV9 and TRBJ2-3; the match to TRBD2 covers 12 bases. V lost 4 bases, J lost 1 base, and 4 bases stayed unmatched. Germline CDR1 reads SGDLS; CDR2 reads YYNGEE. This CDR3 has 16 amino acids. CDR3 protein: CASSPRTSGGTDTQYF. The CDR3 coding sequence is TGTGCCAGCAGCCCACGGACTAGCGGGGGCACAGATACGCAGTATTTT.

This clone is a singleton in its sample. Here the CDR3 reads CASSQMGVGSPLHF. DNA of the CDR3: TGTGCCAGCAGCCAAATGGGGGTCGGTTCACCCCTCCACTTT. The chain is built from TRBV7-9 and TRBJ1-6; a possible D gene is TRBD1 (5 bases). CDR3 size: 14 residues. Looked up from germline, CDR1 is SEHNR and CDR2 is FQNEAQ (reference sequence). Trimming took off 5 bases at V and 9 bases at J, with 14 bases between the two ends.

The gene calls are TRBV18 and TRBJ1-6; 8 bases match TRBD1. The length of the CDR3 is 15 residues. Germline CDR1 reads KGHSH; CDR2 reads LQKENI. Trimming at V came to 3 bases and at J to 7 bases, leaving 5 bases not matched to a gene. CDR3: CASSPTGTGNSPLHF. CDR3 sequence (DNA): TGTGCCAGCTCACCCACCGGGACAGGAAATTCACCCCTCCACTTT.

J is TRBJ1-5 and V is TRBV7-8; maybe TRBD1 (5 bases). Germline values: CDR1 SGHVS, CDR2 FQNEAQ. Trimming left V 0 bases short and J 1 base short, with 7 bases between. The CDR3 sequence is 15 residues long. The CDR3 nucleotides read TGTGCCAGCAGCTTAGCCGGGGGAAGCAATCAGCCCCAGCATTTT. Residues: CASSLAGGSNQPQHF.

This chain connects TRBV5-1 to TRBJ2-1; 7 bases match TRBD2. The CDR3 consists of 16 residues. V was pared by 2 bases and J by 4 bases, with 9 bases of the junction left unmatched. Germline V gives CDR1 SGHRS, CDR2 YFSETQ. The CDR3 sequence is CASSLDTGGTYNEQFF. As DNA, the CDR3 is TGCGCCAGCAGCTTAGACACGGGGGGAACATACAATGAGCAGTTCTTC.

The chain recombines TRBV5-1 with TRBJ2-5; 8 nucleotides align to TRBD2. V gave up 1 base and J gave up 5 bases; unmatched junction bases: 10. Germline V gene sequence: CDR1 SGHRS, CDR2 YFSETQ. CDR3 size: 16 residues. The CDR3 sequence: CASSLIPGGQGETQYF. DNA of the CDR3: TGCGCCAGCAGCTTGATCCCGGGGGGGCAAGGGGAGACCCAGTACTTC.

The J gene is TRBJ1-1, the V gene TRBV19, with no clear D. The CDR3 contains 14 residues. Deletions cut 10 bases from V and 2 bases from J, with 17 bases between. The germline V gene encodes CDR1 LNHDA and CDR2 SQIVND (reference sequence). CDR3 nucleotides: TGTGCCACCCTCCCACCTGACTTAAACACTGAAGCTTTCTTT. Its protein product is CATLPPDLNTEAFF.

The chain uses TRBV10-3 and TRBJ1-2, with D maybe TRBD1 (5 bases). The V gene lost 4 bases and the J gene lost 1 base, with 16 bases spanning the gap. The CDR3 runs 16 residues. In germline, CDR1 is ENHRY, CDR2 SYGVKD. This CDR3 reads CAISGDRQSYNYGYTF. The DNA for the CDR3 is TGTGCCATCAGTGGCGACCGACAGAGCTATAACTATGGCTACACCTTC.

The V call is TRBV7-9, the J call TRBJ2-3; the D gene is possibly TRBD2 (5 bases). V lost 4 bases and J lost 4, with 21 bases in between. Looked up from germline, CDR1 is SEHNR and CDR2 is FQNEAQ (reference sequence). This CDR3 is 17 amino acids long. The chain's CDR3 is CASSSRVDSRTSDTQYF. In nucleotides, the CDR3 is TGTGCCAGCAGCTCCCGGGTGGACTCGAGGACCTCAGATACGCAGTATTTT.

The J gene is TRBJ1-4, the V gene TRBV5-1; D possibly corresponds to TRBD1 (5 bases). This CDR3 has 14 residues. The germline CDR1 and CDR2 sequences are SGHRS and YFSETQ. V lost 4 bases, J lost 1 base, and 8 bases lay in between. The CDR3 sequence is CASSLTVTNEKLFF. The CDR3 nucleotides read TGCGCCAGCAGCCTGACAGTAACTAATGAAAAACTGTTTTTT.

The chain uses TRBV29-1 and TRBJ2-3; 7 bases line up with TRBD2. CDR1 SQVTM and CDR2 ANQGSEA come from the germline V gene. CDR3 size: 15 residues. Trimming cost V 3 bases and J 3 bases; bases outside gene matches: 9. The CDR3 loop reads CSVETSSHATDTQYF. The CDR3 coding sequence is TGCAGCGTTGAGACTAGCTCCCATGCGACAGATACGCAGTATTTT.

The chain recombines TRBV2 with TRBJ2-5, with TRBD2 matching 13 bases. With 5 bases clipped from V and 5 bases from J, the junction kept 23 bases outside the gene matches. The CDR3 is made up of 21 amino acids. Per germline, CDR1 SNHLY and CDR2 FYNNEI. The CDR3 bases are TGTGCCAGCAGTACTAGCGGGGGGGAGTCTGCTGGCATCGGCGAAAAGGAGACCCAGTACTTC. Translated, it gives CASSTSGGESAGIGEKETQYF.

The V and J genes are TRBV18 and TRBJ2-5, with D unclear. Germline V gives CDR1 KGHSH, CDR2 LQKENI. V lost 1 base and J lost 5, with 8 bases in between. The CDR3 is 13 residues long. The CDR3 bases are TGTGCCAGCTCACCACTGATAGATGAGACCCAGTACTTC. It codes for CASSPLIDETQYF.

The rearrangement uses TRBV19 and TRBJ1-2; no firm D call. The CDR3 sequence is 15 residues long. Germline V gene data show CDR1 as LNHDA and CDR2 as SQIVND (reference sequence). Trimming removed 2 bases at V and 0 bases at J, with 10 bases between. The CDR3 loop is CASSITPGPNYGYTF. The CDR3 DNA is TGTGCCAGTAGTATAACTCCCGGGCCTAACTATGGCTACACCTTC.

The chain is built from TRBV6-5 and TRBJ1-1; D call uncertain. The V end was cut by 0 bases, the J end by 10 bases, with 9 bases between. Germline V gene lookup returns CDR1 MNHEY and CDR2 SVGAGI. This CDR3 has 12 amino acids. In nucleotides, the CDR3 is TGTGCCAGCAGTTACTCCCCCTGGGTAGCTTTCTTT. Protein: CASSYSPWVAFF.

The chain joins TRBV5-1 to TRBJ2-1; the match to TRBD2 covers 8 bases. The germline gives CDR1 SGHRS, CDR2 YFSETQ. The ends lost 0 bases at V and 5 bases at J; junction bases unmatched: 7. The CDR3 loop spans 16 amino acids. The CDR3 reads CASSLVVAGSNNEQFF. CDR3 nucleotide sequence: TGCGCCAGCAGCTTGGTCGTAGCGGGGTCTAACAATGAGCAGTTCTTC.

CDR3 region: CASSQANILSSYNEQFF. CDR3 nucleotide sequence: TGCGCCAGCAGCCAAGCCAATATTCTGAGCTCCTACAATGAGCAGTTCTTC. This chain uses TRBV4-1 with TRBJ2-1; D not resolved. Trimming removed 1 base at V and 0 bases at J, with 13 bases between. CDR3 size: 17 residues. Germline lookup yields CDR1 MGHRA and CDR2 YSYEKL.

V usage is TRBV10-3 and J usage is TRBJ1-2; D unclear. This CDR3 is 13 amino acids long. Germline lookup yields CDR1 ENHRY and CDR2 SYGVKD. The germline V and J ends were trimmed by 3 bases and 4 bases, with 9 bases remaining between them. CDR3 sequence (DNA): TGTGCCATCAGTGACCCCGTCGCCTATGGCTACACCTTC. This sequence encodes CAISDPVAYGYTF.

The chain carries TRBV10-2 and TRBJ1-1; 7 nucleotides line up with TRBD1. With V trimmed by 6 bases and J by 5 bases, 9 bases remained unmatched. There are 14 residues in the CDR3. The germline V gene has CDR1 WSHSY and CDR2 SAAADI. CDR3 amino acids: CASRIGTVATEAFF. DNA of the CDR3: TGCGCCAGCAGGATCGGGACAGTTGCGACTGAAGCTTTCTTT.

In its sample, this clone was seen a few times. The chain couples TRBV7-9 to TRBJ1-4, with D uncertain. V was clipped by 1 base and J by 3 bases, with 9 bases between them. Germline CDR1 is SEHNR and CDR2 is FQNEAQ (reference sequence). This CDR3 region has 15 residues. CDR3 loop: CASSLGPAANEKLFF. As DNA, the CDR3 is TGTGCCAGCAGCTTAGGACCGGCGGCTAATGAAAAACTGTTTTTT.

On this clone: Germline and junction disagree at one end, which may indicate a read error. The chain employs TRBV7-7 and TRBJ2-1; possible D gene TRBD2, 5 bases. Germline CDR1 SSHAT, CDR2 FNYEAQ (reference sequence). CDR3 size: 15 residues. CDR3 coding DNA: TGTGCTAGCAGCTTAGGTCTAGCCGCCTACAATGAGCAGTTCTTC. It yields the protein CASSLGLAAYNEQFF.

The rearrangement links TRBV5-6 to TRBJ1-3; 9 bases map to TRBD1. The V and J ends lost 3 bases and 4 bases, in that order; junction bases with no gene match: 2. CDR3 size: 14 residues. The V gene's germline CDR1 is SGHDT and CDR2 YYEEEE. The CDR3 sequence: CASSWTGVGNTIYF. The CDR3, as DNA: TGTGCCAGCAGCTGGACAGGGGTAGGAAACACCATATATTTT.

This chain uses TRBV6-5 with TRBJ1-5; the match to TRBD1 covers 7 bases. The junction had 3 bases not matched to a gene; V was cut back by 3 bases and J by 1 base. This CDR3 has 15 residues. Germline V gene sequence: CDR1 MNHEY, CDR2 SVGAGI. DNA of the CDR3: TGTGCCAGCAGTTATTCGACAGGGAGCAATCAGCCCCAGCATTTT. This sequence encodes CASSYSTGSNQPQHF.

This chain uses TRBV5-1 with TRBJ2-1; D is perhaps TRBD1 or TRBD2 (5 bases each). The CDR3 totals 14 residues. Trimming removed 0 bases at V and 8 bases at J, with 12 bases between. CDR1 is SGHRS and CDR2 is YFSETQ in the germline V gene. CDR3 DNA sequence: TGCGCCAGCAGCTTGGGGCAGGGAGCGGATGAGCAGTTCTTC. Encoded protein: CASSLGQGADEQFF.

The gene calls are TRBV5-1 and TRBJ2-7; 7 bases line up with TRBD2. This CDR3 comprises 16 residues. The germline V gene has CDR1 SGHRS and CDR2 YFSETQ. Trimming cost V 4 bases and J 4 bases; bases outside gene matches: 14. CDR3 loop: CASSGGGSSRTYEQYF. CDR3 in DNA: TGCGCCAGCAGCGGGGGGGGTTCCTCCCGCACGTACGAGCAGTACTTC.

The gene calls are TRBV10-3 and TRBJ2-3; D possibly corresponds to TRBD1 (5 bases). CDR1 and CDR2 from the germline V gene are ENHRY and SYGVKD. Trimming removed 2 bases from V and 2 bases from J, with 11 bases in between. The CDR3 is made up of 15 amino acids. CDR3 in DNA: TGTGCCATCAGTGAGGACAGTACACCCACAGATACGCAGTATTTT. Translated: CAISEDSTPTDTQYF.

The chain has TRBV7-3 and TRBJ2-1, with 10 bases identical to TRBD2. This CDR3 spans 15 amino acids. With 6 bases clipped from V and 4 bases from J, the junction kept 6 bases outside the gene matches. Per germline, CDR1 SGHTA and CDR2 FQGTGA. The CDR3, as DNA: TGTGCCAGCAGTCAACTAGCGGGGAATTACAATGAGCAGTTCTTC. Amino acids: CASSQLAGNYNEQFF.

The rearrangement joins TRBV19 to TRBJ2-5; D could derive from TRBD1 or TRBD2 (5 bases each). The germline CDR1 and CDR2 sequences are LNHDA and SQIVND (reference sequence). This CDR3 has 15 amino acids. The V and J ends lost 4 bases and 5 bases respectively, with 17 bases between them. Here the CDR3 reads CASSTLDGGDETQYF. The CDR3 bases are TGTGCCAGTAGTACGCTAGACGGTGGGGACGAGACCCAGTACTTC.